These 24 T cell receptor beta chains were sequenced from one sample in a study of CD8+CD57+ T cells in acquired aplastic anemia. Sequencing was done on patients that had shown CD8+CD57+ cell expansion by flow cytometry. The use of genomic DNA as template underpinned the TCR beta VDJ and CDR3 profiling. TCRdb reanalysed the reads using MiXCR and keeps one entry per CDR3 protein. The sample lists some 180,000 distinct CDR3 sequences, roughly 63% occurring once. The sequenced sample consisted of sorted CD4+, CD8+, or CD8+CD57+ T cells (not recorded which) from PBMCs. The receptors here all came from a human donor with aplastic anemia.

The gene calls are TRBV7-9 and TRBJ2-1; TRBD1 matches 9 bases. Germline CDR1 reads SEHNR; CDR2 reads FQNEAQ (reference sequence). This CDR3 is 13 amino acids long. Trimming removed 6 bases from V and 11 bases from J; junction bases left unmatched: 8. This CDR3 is CASSHRDRDKQFF. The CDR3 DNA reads TGTGCCAGCAGTCACCGGGACAGGGACAAGCAGTTCTTC. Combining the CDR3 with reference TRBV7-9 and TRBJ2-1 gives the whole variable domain DTGVSQNPRHKITKRGQNVTFRCDPISEHNRLYWYRQTLGQGPEFLTYFQNEAQLEKSRLLSDRFSAERPKGSFSTLEIQRTEQGDSAMYLCASSHRDRDKQFFGPGTRLTVL.

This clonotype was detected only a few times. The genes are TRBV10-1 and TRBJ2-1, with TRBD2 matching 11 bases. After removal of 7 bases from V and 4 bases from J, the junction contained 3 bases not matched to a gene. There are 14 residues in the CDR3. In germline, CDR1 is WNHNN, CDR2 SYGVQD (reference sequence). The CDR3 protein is CASTGTSGYNEQFF. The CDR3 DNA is TGCGCCAGCACCGGGACTAGCGGATACAATGAGCAGTTCTTC.

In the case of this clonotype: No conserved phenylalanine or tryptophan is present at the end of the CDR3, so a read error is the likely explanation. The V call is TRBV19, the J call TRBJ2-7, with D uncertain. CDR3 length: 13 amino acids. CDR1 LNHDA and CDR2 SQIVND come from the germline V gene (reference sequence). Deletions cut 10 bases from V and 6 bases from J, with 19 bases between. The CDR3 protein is CANATPYRSEQYS. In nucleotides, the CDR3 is TGTGCCAACGCGACCCCGTACCGCTCCGAGCAGTACTCC.

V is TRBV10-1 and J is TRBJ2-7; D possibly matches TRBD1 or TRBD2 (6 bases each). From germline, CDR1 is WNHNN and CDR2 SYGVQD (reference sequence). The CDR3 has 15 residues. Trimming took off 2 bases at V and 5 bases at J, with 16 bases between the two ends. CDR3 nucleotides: TGCGCCAGCAGTGAGCGGAGGGGGGCCATAAACGAGCAGTACTTC. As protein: CASSERRGAINEQYF.

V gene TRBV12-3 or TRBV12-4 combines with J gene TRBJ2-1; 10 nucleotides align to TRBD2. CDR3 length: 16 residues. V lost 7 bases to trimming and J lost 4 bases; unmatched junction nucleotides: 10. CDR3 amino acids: CASTGGGLAVYNEQFF. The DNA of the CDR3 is TGTGCCAGCACTGGGGGCGGACTAGCGGTTTACAATGAGCAGTTCTTC.

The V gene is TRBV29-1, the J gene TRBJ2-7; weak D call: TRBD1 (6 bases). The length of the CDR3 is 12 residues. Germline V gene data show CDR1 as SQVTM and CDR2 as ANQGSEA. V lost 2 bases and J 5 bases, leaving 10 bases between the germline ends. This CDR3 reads CSVEQGRNEQYF. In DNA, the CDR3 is TGCAGCGTTGAACAGGGGCGGAACGAGCAGTACTTC.

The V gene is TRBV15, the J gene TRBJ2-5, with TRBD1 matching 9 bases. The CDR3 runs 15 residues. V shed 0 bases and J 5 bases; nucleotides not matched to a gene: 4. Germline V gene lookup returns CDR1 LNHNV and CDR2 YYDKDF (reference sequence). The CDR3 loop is CATSRETGGVETQYF. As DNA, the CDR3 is TGTGCCACCAGCAGAGAAACAGGGGGCGTGGAGACCCAGTACTTC.

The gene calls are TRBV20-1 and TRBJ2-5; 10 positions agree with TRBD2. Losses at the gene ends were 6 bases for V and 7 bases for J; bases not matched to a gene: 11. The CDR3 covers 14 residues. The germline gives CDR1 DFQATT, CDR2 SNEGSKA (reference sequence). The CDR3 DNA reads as TGCAGTGCAGCTACTAGCGGGACGGTGGGGACCCAGTACTTC. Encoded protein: CSAATSGTVGTQYF.

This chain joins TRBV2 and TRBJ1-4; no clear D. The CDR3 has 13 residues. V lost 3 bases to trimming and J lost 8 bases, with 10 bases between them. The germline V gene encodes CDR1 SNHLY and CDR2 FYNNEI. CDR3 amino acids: CASSELRMEKLFF. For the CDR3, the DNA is TGTGCCAGCAGTGAGCTGAGGATGGAAAAACTGTTTTTT. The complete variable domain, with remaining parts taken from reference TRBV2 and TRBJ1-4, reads EPEVTQTPSHQVTQMGQEVILRCVPISNHLYFYWYRQILGQKVEFLVSFYNNEISEKSEIFDDQFSVERPDGSNFTLKIRSTKLEDSAMYFCASSELRMEKLFFGSGTQLSVL.

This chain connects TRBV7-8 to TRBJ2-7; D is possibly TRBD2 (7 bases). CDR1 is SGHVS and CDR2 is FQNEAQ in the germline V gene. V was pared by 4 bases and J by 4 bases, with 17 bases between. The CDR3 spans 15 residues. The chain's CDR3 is CASSSRGGTVYEQYF. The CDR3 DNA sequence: TGTGCCAGCAGCTCAAGGGGGGGGACTGTATACGAGCAGTACTTC.

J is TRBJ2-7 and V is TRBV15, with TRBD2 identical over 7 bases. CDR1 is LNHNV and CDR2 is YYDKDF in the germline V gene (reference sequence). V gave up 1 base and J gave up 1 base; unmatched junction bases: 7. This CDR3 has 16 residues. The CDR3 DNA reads TGTGCCACCAGCAGAGGGAAAAGTAGCGGGTCCTACGAGCAGTACTTC. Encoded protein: CATSRGKSSGSYEQYF.

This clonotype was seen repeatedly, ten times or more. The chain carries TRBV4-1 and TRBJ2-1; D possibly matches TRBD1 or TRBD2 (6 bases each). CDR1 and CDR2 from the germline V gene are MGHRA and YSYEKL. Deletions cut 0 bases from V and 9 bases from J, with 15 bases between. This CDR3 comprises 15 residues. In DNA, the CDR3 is TGCGCCAGCAGCCAAGAATATGGGGGGCCGATTGAGCAGTTCTTC. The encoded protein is CASSQEYGGPIEQFF.

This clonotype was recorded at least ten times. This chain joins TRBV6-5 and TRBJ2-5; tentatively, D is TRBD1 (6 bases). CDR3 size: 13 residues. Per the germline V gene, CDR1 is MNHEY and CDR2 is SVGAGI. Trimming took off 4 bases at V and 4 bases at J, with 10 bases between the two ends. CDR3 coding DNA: TGTGCCAGCAGTTTTGGACAGCGAGAGACCCAGTACTTC. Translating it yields CASSFGQRETQYF.

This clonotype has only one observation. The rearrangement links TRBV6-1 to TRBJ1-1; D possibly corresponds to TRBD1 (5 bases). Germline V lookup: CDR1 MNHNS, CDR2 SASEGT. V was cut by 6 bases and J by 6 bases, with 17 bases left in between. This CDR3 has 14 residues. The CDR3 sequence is CASRPGAASAEAFF. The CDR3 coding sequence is TGTGCCAGCAGGCCCGGGGCCGCGAGCGCTGAAGCTTTCTTT.

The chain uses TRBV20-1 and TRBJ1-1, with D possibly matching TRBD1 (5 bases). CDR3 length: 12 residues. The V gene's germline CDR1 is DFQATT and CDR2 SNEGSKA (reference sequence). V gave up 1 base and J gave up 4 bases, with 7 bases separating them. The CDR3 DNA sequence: TGCAGTGCTAGAGGGGGCGCCACTGAAGCTTTCTTT. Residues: CSARGGATEAFF.

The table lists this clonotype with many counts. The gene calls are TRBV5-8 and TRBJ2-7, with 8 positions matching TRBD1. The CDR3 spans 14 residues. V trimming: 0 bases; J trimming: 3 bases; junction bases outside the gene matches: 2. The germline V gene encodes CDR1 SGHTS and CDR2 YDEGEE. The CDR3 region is CASSLETGDYEQYF. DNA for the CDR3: TGTGCCAGCAGCTTGGAGACAGGGGACTACGAGCAGTACTTC. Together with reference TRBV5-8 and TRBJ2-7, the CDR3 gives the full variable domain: EAGVTQSPTHLIKTRGQQATLRCSPISGHTSVYWYQQALGLGLQFLLWYDEGEERNRGNFPPRFSGRQFPNYSSELNVNALELEDSALYLCASSLETGDYEQYFGPGTRLTVT.

The CDR3 loop reads CASAFRGTDTQYF. DNA for the CDR3: TGTGCCAGCGCGTTTCGGGGCACAGATACGCAGTATTTT. The rearrangement uses TRBV11-3 and TRBJ2-3; D remains unclear. Germline lookup yields CDR1 SGHNT and CDR2 YENEEA. The CDR3 runs to 13 residues. The V gene lost 8 bases and the J gene lost 1 base, with 10 bases spanning the gap.

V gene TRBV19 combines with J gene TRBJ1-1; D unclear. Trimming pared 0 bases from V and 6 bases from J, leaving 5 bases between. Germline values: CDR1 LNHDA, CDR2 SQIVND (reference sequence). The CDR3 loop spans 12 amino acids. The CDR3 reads CASSIEPAEAFF. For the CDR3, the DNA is TGTGCCAGTAGTATAGAACCTGCTGAAGCTTTCTTT.

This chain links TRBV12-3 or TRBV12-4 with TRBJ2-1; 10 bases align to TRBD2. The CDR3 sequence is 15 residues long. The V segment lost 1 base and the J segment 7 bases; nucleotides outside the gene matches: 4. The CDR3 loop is CASSLGSGGKNEQFF. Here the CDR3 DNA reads TGTGCCAGCAGTTTAGGTAGCGGGGGGAAGAATGAGCAGTTCTTC.

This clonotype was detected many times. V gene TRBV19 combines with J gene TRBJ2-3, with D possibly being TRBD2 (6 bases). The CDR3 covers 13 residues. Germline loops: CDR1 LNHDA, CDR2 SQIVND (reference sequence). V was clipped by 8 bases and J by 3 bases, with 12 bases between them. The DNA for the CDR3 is TGTGCCAGTTCGTCTAGCGAGACAGATACGCAGTATTTT. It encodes CASSSSETDTQYF.

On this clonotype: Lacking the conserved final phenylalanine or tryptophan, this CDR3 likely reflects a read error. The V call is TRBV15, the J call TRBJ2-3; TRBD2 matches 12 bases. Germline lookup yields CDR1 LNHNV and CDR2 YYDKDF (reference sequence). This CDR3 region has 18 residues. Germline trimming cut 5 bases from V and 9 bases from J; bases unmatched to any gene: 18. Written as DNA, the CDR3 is TGTGCCACCAGCGAGGAGTGGACTAGCGGGAATGTAAAGAGAACGCAGTATTCT. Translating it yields CATSEEWTSGNVKRTQYS.

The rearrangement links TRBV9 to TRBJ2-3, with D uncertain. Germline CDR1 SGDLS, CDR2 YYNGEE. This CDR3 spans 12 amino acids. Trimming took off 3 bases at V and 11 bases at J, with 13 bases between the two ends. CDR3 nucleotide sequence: TGTGCCAGCAGCGCCTCCTACAATGAGCAGTATTTT. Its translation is CASSASYNEQYF.

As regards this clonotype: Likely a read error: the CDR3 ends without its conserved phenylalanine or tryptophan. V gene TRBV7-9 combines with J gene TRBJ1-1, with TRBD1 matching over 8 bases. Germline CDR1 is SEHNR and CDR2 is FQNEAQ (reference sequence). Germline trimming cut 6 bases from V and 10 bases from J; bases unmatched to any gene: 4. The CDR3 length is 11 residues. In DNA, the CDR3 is TGTGCCAGCAGGGAGGGGACAGGAGCTTTCGTT. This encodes CASREGTGAFV.

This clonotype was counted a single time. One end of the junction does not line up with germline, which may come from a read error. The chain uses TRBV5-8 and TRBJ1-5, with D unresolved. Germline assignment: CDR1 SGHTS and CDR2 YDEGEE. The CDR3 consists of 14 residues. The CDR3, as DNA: TGCGCCAGCAGCCTGGACTATAGCAATCAGCCCCAGCATTTT. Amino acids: CASSLDYSNQPQHF.